One T cell receptor (beta chain) is described in this entry. Its antigen is still unknown. Using immunoSEQ multiplex PCR, the repertoire was profiled, and TCRdb retains in-frame clones only, with some absent. The repertoire consists of 730,000 or so clones, with around 72% occurring once and the leading ten covering around 2%. V dropped 2 bases and J dropped 4; count of bases not matched to a gene: 6. This CDR3 has 15 amino acids. The V gene's germline CDR1 is MDHEN and CDR2 SYDVKM. The sample belongs to a study of shared clonotypes between healthy human individuals. Findings and limits, study-wide: Generally, naive subsets (rather than memory subsets) showed larger estimated richness.

Healthy adults negative for HIV, lacking recent acute infections or vaccinations, served as donors. It was into CD45RA+ naive and CD45RA-negative memory subsets that the CD4+ cells were split. The chain recombines TRBV28 with TRBJ2-7; 9 bases map to TRBD2. This receptor was obtained from a woman aged 25 to 39 in good health. Specimen: memory CD4+ T cells sorted from blood. Subset of the sample: CD45RA-negative fraction. The CDR3 spells CASSLTSSGIYEQYF. Written as DNA, the CDR3 is TGTGCCAGCAGTTTAACGTCTAGCGGGATATACGAGCAGTACTTC. Full variable domain (remainder filled in from reference TRBV28 and TRBJ2-7): DVKVTQSSRYLVKRTGEKVFLECVQDMDHENMFWYRQDPGLGLRLIYFSYDVKMKEKGDIPEGYSVSREKKERFSLILESASTNQTSMYLCASSLTSSGIYEQYFGPGTRLTVT.